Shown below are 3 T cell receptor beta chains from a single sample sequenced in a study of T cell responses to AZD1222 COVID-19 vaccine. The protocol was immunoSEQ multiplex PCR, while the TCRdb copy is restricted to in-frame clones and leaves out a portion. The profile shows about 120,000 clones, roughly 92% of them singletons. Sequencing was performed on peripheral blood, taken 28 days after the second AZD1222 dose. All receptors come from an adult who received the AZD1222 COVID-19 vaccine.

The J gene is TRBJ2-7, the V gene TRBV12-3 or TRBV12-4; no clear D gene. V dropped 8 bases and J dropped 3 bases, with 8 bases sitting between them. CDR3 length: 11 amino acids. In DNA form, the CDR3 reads TGTGCCAGCGGGGTGAACTACGAGCAGTACTTC. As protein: CASGVNYEQYF.

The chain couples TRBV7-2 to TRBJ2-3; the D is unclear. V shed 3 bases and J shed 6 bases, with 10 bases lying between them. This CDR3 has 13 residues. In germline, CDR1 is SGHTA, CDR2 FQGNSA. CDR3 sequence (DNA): TGTGCCAGCAGCTTTAAGTTTGATGATACGCAGTATTTT. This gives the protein CASSFKFDDTQYF. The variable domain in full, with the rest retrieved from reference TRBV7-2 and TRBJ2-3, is GAGVSQSPSNKVTEKGKDVELRCDPISGHTALYWYRQSLGQGLEFLIYFQGNSAPDKSGLPSDRFSAERTGGSVSTLTIQRTQQEDSAVYLCASSFKFDDTQYFGPGTRLTVL.

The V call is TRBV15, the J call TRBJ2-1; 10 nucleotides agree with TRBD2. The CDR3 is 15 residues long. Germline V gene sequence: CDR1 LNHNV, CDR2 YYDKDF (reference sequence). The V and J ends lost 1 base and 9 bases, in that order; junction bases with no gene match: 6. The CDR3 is CATSRGASGSFEQFF. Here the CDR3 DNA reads TGTGCCACCAGCAGAGGGGCTAGCGGGAGCTTTGAGCAGTTCTTC.